These T cell receptor beta chains were read from a single sample in a study of blood T cell repertoires in COVID-19. Sequencing was performed with immunoSEQ multiplex PCR; in TCRdb, only in-frame clones are kept and a portion is missing. This table has fewer than 75,000 clones, 80% to 95% appearing once. Sequenced sample: peripheral blood. Receptor source: a man aged 50-60 years with active COVID-19. Both conserved end residues are part of each CDR3. The order of the fields is CDR3 length, J gene, V gene, clone size, D gene, CDR3 protein, CDR3 DNA. The D gene is left open where the match is weak. Clone size is not always given. Where it is, it says once, few, many or a class for expanded clones.

11	TRBJ2-3	TRBV19	-	-	CASSLAHTQYF	TGTGCCAGTAGCTTAGCACATACGCAGTATTTT
13	TRBJ2-5	TRBV19	once	TRBD1	CASSYRGQETQYF	TGTGCCAGTAGTTACAGGGGTCAAGAGACCCAGTACTTC
18	TRBJ2-3	TRBV7-6	-	TRBD2	CASSLGLLAGGQRDTQYF	TGTGCCAGCAGCTTAGGCCTACTAGCGGGGGGGCAAAGAGATACGCAGTATTTT
15	TRBJ2-3	TRBV6-5	-	TRBD2	CASQVGGLSTDTQYF	TGTGCCAGCCAGGTGGGGGGGTTGAGCACAGATACGCAGTATTTT
16	TRBJ1-1	TRBV4-1	-	-	CASSLGTGFGDTEAFF	TGCGCCAGCAGCTTAGGAACAGGGTTCGGGGACACTGAAGCTTTCTTT
14	TRBJ1-3	TRBV29-1	-	-	CSVVFQNSGNTIYF	TGCAGCGTTGTGTTTCAGAACTCTGGAAACACCATATATTTT
15	TRBJ1-1	TRBV18	once	-	CASSPGLVGNTEAFF	TGTGCCAGCTCACCAGGACTCGTGGGTAACACTGAAGCTTTCTTT
13	TRBJ1-2	TRBV10-3	-	-	CAISVGGNYGYTF	TGTGCCATCAGTGTCGGGGGTAACTATGGCTACACCTTC
14	TRBJ2-4	TRBV11-2	-	-	CASSSIRGRNIQYF	TGTGCCAGCAGCAGCATCAGGGGAAGGAACATTCAGTACTTC
12	TRBJ2-2	TRBV29-1	-	-	CSVGQNTGELFF	TGCAGCGTCGGACAGAACACCGGGGAGCTGTTTTTT
14	TRBJ1-4	TRBV6-6	-	TRBD1	CASNAGTGGEKLFF	TGTGCCAGCAACGCCGGGACAGGGGGCGAAAAACTGTTTTTT
17	TRBJ2-3	TRBV2	-	-	CASSEHLEITTTDTQYF	TGTGCCAGCAGCGAACACTTAGAGATTACCACCACAGATACGCAGTATTTT
16	TRBJ2-1	TRBV2	-	TRBD1	CASINLAGQGASEQFF	TGTGCCAGCATCAACCTGGCAGGACAGGGGGCATCGGAGCAGTTCTTC
14	TRBJ2-7	TRBV5-1	-	-	CASSSSGSNYEQYF	TGCGCCAGCAGCTCCTCCGGGAGCAACTACGAGCAGTACTTC
14	TRBJ1-1	TRBV18	-	TRBD1	CASSRSDRGAEAFF	TGTGCCAGCTCCCGATCGGACAGGGGCGCTGAAGCTTTCTTT
16	TRBJ2-6	TRBV5-4	-	-	CASSLELLAGANVLTF	TGTGCCAGCAGCTTGGAGCTCCTAGCTGGGGCCAACGTCCTGACTTTC
14	TRBJ1-1	TRBV5-4	-	TRBD1	CASSQSTGETEAFF	TGTGCCAGCAGCCAAAGTACAGGGGAGACTGAAGCTTTCTTT
14	TRBJ1-5	TRBV3-1/TRBV3-2	-	-	CASSQGGGNQPQHF	TGTGCCAGCAGCCAAGGGGGGGGCAATCAGCCCCAGCATTTT
11	TRBJ1-3	TRBV7-9	-	-	CASSQTDTIYF	TGTGCCAGCTCGCAAACGGACACCATATATTTT
15	TRBJ2-3	TRBV1	once	-	CTSSRGKGKSDTQYF	TGCACCAGCAGCCGAGGGAAGGGTAAGTCTGATACGCAGTATTTT
14	TRBJ2-2	TRBV6-5	once	-	CASSYGRVLGELFF	TGTGCCAGCAGTTACGGGCGCGTCCTCGGGGAGCTGTTTTTT
14	TRBJ2-2	TRBV30	-	-	CAWRRSGNTGELFF	TGTGCCTGGAGGCGTTCGGGGAACACCGGGGAGCTGTTTTTT
15	TRBJ2-2	TRBV29-1	-	-	CSALRGTQNTGELFF	TGCAGCGCCCTAAGAGGGACTCAGAACACCGGGGAGCTGTTTTTT
14	TRBJ1-2	TRBV18	-	-	CASSPGVGNYGYTF	TGTGCCAGCTCACCGGGAGTCGGGAACTATGGCTACACCTTC
16	TRBJ2-5	TRBV28	-	TRBD2	CASSPHGTSAQETQYF	TGTGCCAGCAGTCCCCACGGGACTAGCGCACAAGAGACCCAGTACTTC
14	TRBJ1-6	TRBV11-3	-	-	CASSLETGNSPLHF	TGTGCCAGCAGCTTAGAGACGGGGAACTCACCCCTCCACTTT
14	TRBJ2-5	TRBV2	-	-	CASSEQGSRETQYF	TGTGCCAGCAGTGAACAGGGGAGTCGAGAGACCCAGTACTTC
15	TRBJ2-3	TRBV28	-	TRBD1	CASTPSTGRADTQYF	TGTGCCAGCACCCCATCGACAGGGCGCGCAGATACGCAGTATTTT
14	TRBJ1-6	TRBV10-3	-	-	CAISESAVNSPLHF	TGTGCCATCAGTGAGTCGGCAGTTAATTCACCCCTCCACTTT
16	TRBJ2-3	TRBV11-2	-	TRBD2	CASTSVRGVATDTQYF	TGTGCCAGCACTAGCGTTCGGGGGGTGGCCACAGATACGCAGTATTTT
15	TRBJ1-1	TRBV29-1	-	-	CSVEDLRGVGTEAFF	TGCAGCGTTGAAGATCTTCGGGGGGTAGGTACTGAAGCTTTCTTT
15	TRBJ1-2	TRBV6-6	-	TRBD1	CASSDGDRKTYGYTF	TGTGCCAGCAGTGATGGGGACAGGAAAACCTATGGCTACACCTTC
15	TRBJ2-3	TRBV28	-	-	CASSFWGTSTDTQYF	TGTGCCAGCAGTTTTTGGGGGACTAGCACAGATACGCAGTATTTT
13	TRBJ1-5	TRBV30	-	-	CAWTPGGNQPQHF	TGTGCCTGGACCCCAGGGGGCAATCAGCCCCAGCATTTT
13	TRBJ2-7	TRBV7-3	-	TRBD1	CASSRGTGGEQYF	TGTGCCAGCAGCCGAGGGACAGGGGGCGAGCAGTACTTC
13	TRBJ2-3	TRBV6-6	-	-	CASSLVAADTQYF	TGTGCCAGCAGTTTGGTGGCGGCAGATACGCAGTATTTT
13	TRBJ2-7	TRBV11-2	-	TRBD1	CASSLTGPYEQYF	TGTGCCAGCAGCCTGACAGGGCCCTACGAGCAGTACTTC
14	TRBJ1-5	TRBV9	-	-	CASSPAGSNQPQHF	TGTGCCAGCAGCCCGGCCGGGAGCAATCAGCCCCAGCATTTT
21	TRBJ1-5	TRBV5-3	-	-	CARSLVASLQNKSGANQPQHF	TGTGCCAGAAGCTTGGTCGCATCTCTCCAAAATAAGTCTGGGGCCAATCAGCCCCAGCATTTT
14	TRBJ2-1	TRBV11-3	-	-	CASSLGNPGDEQFF	TGTGCCAGCAGCTTAGGCAACCCCGGGGATGAGCAGTTCTTC
14	TRBJ2-1	TRBV5-4	-	-	CASSLRGWHNEQFF	TGTGCCAGCAGCTTAAGGGGCTGGCACAATGAGCAGTTCTTC
12	TRBJ2-2	TRBV7-3	once	-	CASSRVTGELFF	TGTGCCAGCAGCCGAGTCACCGGGGAGCTGTTTTTT
12	TRBJ2-7	TRBV4-1	-	-	CASSQGESEQYF	TGCGCCAGCAGCCAAGGTGAGAGCGAGCAGTACTTC
16	TRBJ2-1	TRBV6-5	once	-	CASSSMVRRSYNEQFF	TGTGCCAGCAGTTCTATGGTCAGGAGGTCCTACAATGAGCAGTTCTTC
16	TRBJ2-7	TRBV7-2	-	TRBD1	CASSSPQGASSYEQYF	TGTGCCAGCAGCTCCCCCCAGGGGGCTAGCAGCTACGAGCAGTACTTC
14	TRBJ2-3	TRBV6-4	-	-	CASYQGESTDTQYF	TGTGCCAGCTACCAGGGTGAGAGCACAGATACGCAGTATTTT
16	TRBJ1-1	TRBV7-2	-	-	CASSPTGIRANTEAFF	TGTGCCAGCAGCCCCACAGGGATTCGGGCAAACACTGAAGCTTTCTTT
21	TRBJ2-2	TRBV12-5	-	TRBD1	CASGFRSPLWDRSTNTGELFF	TGTGCTAGTGGTTTTCGCTCCCCCCTTTGGGACAGGAGTACGAACACCGGGGAGCTGTTTTTT
13	TRBJ2-7	TRBV6-4	-	-	CASSDSSNFEQYF	TGTGCCAGCAGTGACTCGAGTAACTTCGAGCAGTACTTC
17	TRBJ1-2	TRBV7-3	-	-	CASSAPPTTVPNYGYTF	TGTGCCAGCAGCGCCCCCCCGACGACAGTTCCTAACTATGGCTACACCTTC
17	TRBJ1-2	TRBV7-9	-	TRBD1	CASSLADTRTGGNGYTF	TGTGCCAGCAGCTTAGCGGATACGAGGACAGGGGGCAATGGCTACACCTTC
21	TRBJ2-5	TRBV13	-	TRBD1	CASSRGPRLTGALGGQETQYF	TGTGCCAGCAGCCGCGGACCCCGACTGACAGGGGCGTTGGGGGGTCAAGAGACCCAGTACTTC
13	TRBJ1-1	TRBV29-1	-	TRBD1	CSVGRDRYTEAFF	TGCAGCGTTGGAAGGGACAGGTACACTGAAGCTTTCTTT
15	TRBJ2-1	TRBV11-2	-	-	CASSLQHDSYNEQFF	TGTGCCAGCAGCTTACAACACGACTCCTACAATGAGCAGTTCTTC
14	TRBJ2-7	TRBV4-1	-	TRBD2	CASSRTSGGGEQYF	TGCGCCAGCAGCCGTACTAGCGGGGGGGGTGAGCAGTACTTC
14	TRBJ1-5	TRBV6-5	-	TRBD1	CASRGTGGIQPQHF	TGTGCCAGCAGGGGGACAGGGGGCATACAGCCCCAGCATTTT
15	TRBJ2-3	TRBV11-2	-	TRBD1	CASSLQGALTDTQYF	TGTGCCAGCAGCTTGCAGGGGGCATTGACAGATACGCAGTATTTT
15	TRBJ2-2	TRBV2	-	TRBD2	CASRPLASNTGELFF	TGTGCCAGCCGCCCACTAGCGTCGAACACCGGGGAGCTGTTTTTT
14	TRBJ1-3	TRBV2	-	-	CASSASVSGNTIYF	TGTGCCAGCAGTGCCAGCGTCTCTGGAAACACCATATATTTT
13	TRBJ1-5	TRBV19	-	-	CATGGRSNQPQHF	TGTGCCACTGGGGGGAGGAGCAATCAGCCCCAGCATTTT